This entry concerns a single T cell receptor beta chain. What it recognizes is unknown. The PCR used 60 Vbeta and 13 Jbeta primers. The table came from immunoSEQ multiplex PCR; TCRdb's copy has only in-frame clones and leaves some out. The data contain approximately 170,000 clones, around 84% of them singletons. The data originate from a study of cytomegalovirus exposure and HLA in healthy donors. Study-level points and caveats: TCR beta V segments were, for the most part, productive about 87% or about 30% of the time in an earlier analysis.

The source of this sequence is a young man in good health and CMV-seropositive. Source material: PBMCs.

The DNA for the CDR3 is TGTGCCAGCAGCCAGGGGCCGAACACCGGGGAGCTGTTTTTT. Its translation: CASSQGPNTGELFF. The rearrangement joins TRBV11-1 to TRBJ2-2, with D tentatively TRBD1 (6 bases). The V gene lost 5 bases and the J gene lost 0 bases, with 7 bases spanning the gap. The CDR3 is 14 amino acids. The germline CDR1 and CDR2 sequences are SGHAT and FQDESV (reference sequence). The whole variable domain, filled in from reference TRBV11-1 and TRBJ2-2, reads EAEVAQSPRYKITEKSQAVAFWCDPISGHATLYWYRQILGQGPELLVQFQDESVVDDSQLPKDRFSAERLKGVDSTLKIQPAELGDSAMYLCASSQGPNTGELFFGEGSRLTVL.